This T cell receptor (beta chain) stems from a study of cytomegalovirus exposure and HLA in healthy donors (dated by TCRdb to the late 2010s). General notes on the study: A later analysis indicated that the 120 or so validation repertoires were generated on the platform also employed for the 700 or so repertoires of the first cohort. In addition to the first cohort of several hundred subjects, a separate validation cohort of 120 different subjects was used. The aim of the study was to test whether cataloging public T cell receptors could identify signatures of past pathogen exposure. High-throughput TCR immunosequencing, statistical association of individual TCRs with disease status, and machine learning were combined to predict cytomegalovirus infection status. Results and caveats for the whole study, not just this receptor: Most TCR sequences were seen in very few donors, while some public TCRs were found in many individuals. All 120 or so repertoires were used to score co-occurrence in the validation cohort in a later analysis, because that analysis had no HLA typing for the cohort. In the study, 164 TCR beta chains were listed as associated with cytomegalovirus. Subsequent analysis determined that TCRs grouped into clusters in the first cohort also showed a tendency toward co-occurrence across the 120 or so validation repertoires, and 94% of cluster scores exceeded 0. In both the original and validation cohorts, the classifier was reported to diagnose cytomegalovirus status with high specificity and sensitivity. The authors suggested that the approach could potentially be extended to other disease states and immunological phenotypes. In vitro tests confirmed that a few of the cytomegalovirus-associated TCR beta chains recognize cytomegalovirus antigens.

The donors were included in the validation cohort of around 120 subjects, a group kept apart from the roughly 680-subject first cohort. Receptors were amplified or captured by the immunoSEQ multiplex PCR assay. Per the original workflow: A statistical classification framework was built for diagnosing cytomegalovirus status from the catalog of TCR beta chain sequences. Entries here come from immuneACCESS through TCRdb and include only in-frame sequences with V and J called. Some clones fail to appear in such tables; in the studies checked, an unresolved V gene covers under half of the shortfall, and the cause of the remainder is unknown. The V and J calls and clone size are taken from that table; D and trimming were inferred from the DNA. This sample gives 75,000 to 85,000 clones in total; just over 90% of them show up just once. 2.1% of the sample rests with the top ten. From the cysteine through the phenylalanine, the CDR3 covers 16 amino acids. This entry keeps only the CDR3 DNA: 48 bases, framed from base 1. The germline V gene encodes CDR1 MDHEN and CDR2 SYDVKM. Deletion took 5 bases off V and 3 bases off J, with a span of 18 bases between the germline ends.

Details on this clone: Its antigen remains undetermined. The input lacks base qualities; no much larger clone sits a single base away.

Sequencing was performed on PBMCs. This receptor was identified in a man aged 30-40 years in good health and CMV-seronegative. In this chain, TRBV28 is recombined with TRBJ2-3; the D gene assignment is ambiguous. This receptor has the CDR3 CASSLTQVAFTDTQYF. The nucleotide sequence is TGTGCCAGCAGTCTAACCCAGGTGGCCTTTACAGATACGCAGTATTTT. With the portions outside the CDR3 filled from the reference TRBV28 and TRBJ2-3 genes, the complete variable region becomes DVKVTQSSRYLVKRTGEKVFLECVQDMDHENMFWYRQDPGLGLRLIYFSYDVKMKEKGDIPEGYSVSREKKERFSLILESASTNQTSMYLCASSLTQVAFTDTQYFGPGTRLTVL.